Following are 10 T cell receptor beta chains from one sample sequenced in a study of beta chain features in type 1 diabetes. Sequenced material consisted of expressed TCRB transcripts (all of the isolated RNA was reverse transcribed). Profiled with immunoSEQ multiplex PCR; TCRdb holds only in-frame clones, not every one. The sample includes some 500,000 clones, about an eighth of them seen just once. The sequenced sample consisted of naive CD4+ T cells from blood. The receptors were sampled from a woman aged 18-29 years in good health.

V usage is TRBV29-1 and J usage is TRBJ2-3; D gene ambiguous. The CDR3 contains 14 residues. Germline V gene sequence: CDR1 SQVTM, CDR2 ANQGSEA. Trimming took 3 bases from V and 1 from J, leaving 11 bases between them. The CDR3 spells CSVDLRVGTDTQYF. The DNA of the CDR3 is TGCAGCGTTGATTTACGAGTGGGCACAGATACGCAGTATTTT.

In its sample, this clone was seen a few times. This sample includes further DNA sequences coding for the same CDR3. The chain uses TRBV7-2 and TRBJ2-3; D gene unclear. CDR3 length: 13 amino acids. CDR1 SGHTA and CDR2 FQGNSA come from the germline V gene. V lost 5 bases, J lost 1 base, and 7 bases lay in between. In nucleotides, the CDR3 is TGTGCCAGCAGCGGCACACGCACAGATACGCAGTATTTT. Translating it yields CASSGTRTDTQYF. The whole variable domain, remainder taken from reference TRBV7-2 and TRBJ2-3, is GAGVSQSPSNKVTEKGKDVELRCDPISGHTALYWYRQSLGQGLEFLIYFQGNSAPDKSGLPSDRFSAERTGGSVSTLTIQRTQQEDSAVYLCASSGTRTDTQYFGPGTRLTVL.

This clone was seen a few times. The chain employs TRBV18 and TRBJ2-1, with a possible D match to TRBD2 (6 bases). In germline, CDR1 is KGHSH, CDR2 LQKENI. The V and J ends lost 3 bases and 0 bases respectively, with 15 bases between them. The CDR3 sequence is 17 residues long. The CDR3 loop reads CASSPIVEGSSYNEQFF. The CDR3 DNA reads as TGTGCCAGCTCACCGATAGTGGAGGGGAGCTCCTACAATGAGCAGTTCTTC.

J is TRBJ2-2 and V is TRBV9; D unclear. Germline V lookup: CDR1 SGDLS, CDR2 YYNGEE. This CDR3 is 13 amino acids long. Between the trimmed V and J ends, which lost 0 bases and 4 bases, there was a span of 4 bases. CDR3 DNA: TGTGCCAGCAGCGTAGACCCCACCGGGGAGCTGTTTTTT. Translating gives CASSVDPTGELFF.

The chain has TRBV30 and TRBJ1-5; 8 bases map to TRBD1. Trimming removed 0 bases from V and 6 bases from J; junction bases left unmatched: 7. Germline values: CDR1 GTSNPN, CDR2 SVGIG (reference sequence). The CDR3 contains 15 residues. The CDR3 DNA sequence: TGTGCCTGGAGTGTGGGGGACAGGCGTTTTCAGCCCCAGCATTTT. Protein product: CAWSVGDRRFQPQHF.

This clone was observed a handful of times. The chain employs TRBV6-5 and TRBJ2-4; TRBD1 agrees at 10 bases. The germline CDR1 and CDR2 sequences are MNHEY and SVGAGI. CDR3 length equals 15 residues. The V segment lost 6 bases and the J segment 0 bases; nucleotides outside the gene matches: 2. CDR3 amino acids: CASSWTGGAKNIQYF. As DNA, the CDR3 is TGTGCCAGCAGCTGGACAGGGGGAGCCAAAAACATTCAGTACTTC.

This clone was seen a few times. The CDR3 is CASSPNRGNTREQFF. The CDR3 DNA is TGTGCCAGCAGCCCCAACAGGGGGAATACGAGGGAGCAGTTCTTC. The chain carries TRBV13 and TRBJ2-1, with TRBD1 identical over 8 bases. The CDR3 length is 15 residues. V dropped 5 bases and J dropped 10; count of bases not matched to a gene: 13. Germline V lookup: CDR1 PRHDT, CDR2 FYEKMQ (reference sequence).

V and J are TRBV4-1 and TRBJ2-5; 7 bases fit TRBD1. The CDR3 length is 15 residues. V trimming: 3 bases; J trimming: 7 bases; junction bases outside the gene matches: 11. Germline CDR1 is MGHRA and CDR2 is YSYEKL. CDR3 region: CASSQPTGPGWTQYF. CDR3 DNA: TGCGCCAGCAGCCAGCCGACAGGGCCAGGTTGGACCCAGTACTTC.

Only a few counts were recorded for this clone. Other DNA sequences of this sample code for an identical CDR3. The rearrangement uses TRBV5-1 and TRBJ2-5; no clear D. Germline V gene lookup returns CDR1 SGHRS and CDR2 YFSETQ. The CDR3 has 11 amino acids. The V gene lost 2 bases and the J gene lost 5 bases, with 4 bases spanning the gap. The CDR3 region is CASSFGETQYF. CDR3 sequence (DNA): TGCGCCAGCAGCTTCGGGGAGACCCAGTACTTC.

The chain links TRBV4-3 to TRBJ2-2, with D hard to call. Germline V gives CDR1 LGHNA, CDR2 YSLEER. The V end was cut by 0 bases, the J end by 6 bases, with 11 bases between. This CDR3 contains 15 residues. The CDR3 protein is CASSQESRTAGELFF. In nucleotides, the CDR3 is TGCGCCAGCAGCCAAGAGAGCCGGACGGCCGGGGAGCTGTTTTTT.